The 30 T cell receptor beta chains presented below share a single source sample, sequenced in a study of Graves' ophthalmopathy and Graves' hyperthyroidism. RNA transcripts yielded amplified TCR beta CDR3 regions. After a first-round RT-PCR with HTBI primers, a second-round multiplex PCR was run. TCRdb re-analysed the multiplex PCR reads in MiXCR, keeping a single row per CDR3 protein. The table lists 600,000 to 950,000 distinct CDR3 sequences, approximately 40% of them singletons. The sample consisted of peripheral blood. The origin of the receptors is an adult man with Graves' ophthalmopathy.

This clonotype was picked up one time. The rearrangement links TRBV24-1 to TRBJ1-2; D call uncertain. The CDR3 contains 12 residues. Per the germline V gene, CDR1 is KGHDR and CDR2 is SFDVKD. V gave up 0 bases and J gave up 5 bases, with 3 bases separating them. The CDR3 is CATSDLGYGYTF. The CDR3 nucleotides read TGTGCCACCAGTGATTTGGGTTATGGCTACACCTTC.

About this clonotype itself: Being one base from a much bigger clone, this may be a read error. J is TRBJ1-5 and V is TRBV12-3 or TRBV12-4; the match to TRBD1 covers 9 bases. CDR3 size: 14 residues. The V segment lost 7 bases and the J segment 9 bases; nucleotides outside the gene matches: 10. The CDR3 region is CASNRQGVGRPQHF. CDR3 sequence (DNA): TGTGCCAGCAACAGACAGGGGGTGGGTCGGCCCCAGCATTTT.

The chain uses TRBV11-1 and TRBJ2-2; TRBD2 agrees at 8 bases. The germline gives CDR1 SGHAT, CDR2 FQDESV (reference sequence). The CDR3 extends over 15 amino acids. J lost 6 bases, V lost 3 bases, and 6 bases had no gene match. CDR3 in amino acids: CASSFPAGVSGELFF. CDR3 in DNA: TGTGCCAGCAGCTTCCCAGCGGGAGTTTCCGGGGAGCTGTTTTTT. The full variable domain, its missing parts supplied by reference TRBV11-1 and TRBJ2-2, is EAEVAQSPRYKITEKSQAVAFWCDPISGHATLYWYRQILGQGPELLVQFQDESVVDDSQLPKDRFSAERLKGVDSTLKIQPAELGDSAMYLCASSFPAGVSGELFFGEGSRLTVL.

This clonotype was found many times. The rearrangement joins TRBV20-1 to TRBJ2-7, with a possible D match to TRBD1 (6 bases). CDR3 length equals 14 residues. Germline lookup yields CDR1 DFQATT and CDR2 SNEGSKA (reference sequence). Trimming shortened V by 5 bases and J by 6 bases, and 20 bases separated the two germline ends. CDR3 protein: CSAATSTGPFEQYF. The CDR3, as DNA: TGCAGTGCTGCAACGTCGACAGGCCCGTTCGAGCAGTACTTC.

This clonotype was picked up a small number of times. The rearrangement links TRBV7-2 to TRBJ1-2; 9 positions agree with TRBD1. Germline lookup yields CDR1 SGHTA and CDR2 FQGNSA. The CDR3 sequence is 16 residues long. V shed 4 bases, J shed 7 bases, and the junction held 13 bases outside the gene matches. CDR3 sequence reads: CASSSYRTGVRGGYTF. The CDR3 DNA is TGTGCCAGCAGCTCCTACCGGACAGGGGTTAGGGGTGGCTACACCTTC.

With respect to this clonotype: A much larger clone differs by one base, so this may be a read error. The genes are TRBV25-1 and TRBJ2-2; D may correspond to TRBD1 or TRBD2 (6 bases each). With 4 bases removed from V and 8 bases from J, the gap between germline ends came to 17 bases. The germline CDR1 and CDR2 sequences are MGHDK and SYGVNS. The CDR3 loop spans 15 amino acids. CDR3 region: CASSAWTAGPGELFF. CDR3 DNA sequence: TGTGCCAGCAGTGCATGGACAGCGGGCCCGGGGGAGCTGTTTTTT.

The chain joins TRBV4-1 to TRBJ1-1, with D perhaps TRBD1 (5 bases). The V end was cut by 0 bases, the J end by 4 bases, with 12 bases between. CDR1 is MGHRA and CDR2 is YSYEKL in the germline V gene. The length of the CDR3 is 15 residues. Here the CDR3 reads CASSQEGDWATEAFF. The DNA of the CDR3 is TGCGCCAGCAGCCAAGAGGGGGATTGGGCCACTGAAGCTTTCTTT.

As regards this clonotype: A much more abundant neighbour one base away suggests this may be a read error. The chain has TRBV11-2 and TRBJ2-2; 7 bases are shared with TRBD2. The germline CDR1 and CDR2 sequences are SGHAT and FQNNGV. J gave up 3 bases and V 3 bases, and 4 bases lay outside the gene matches. The CDR3 length is 15 residues. CDR3 loop: CASSFRGGYTGELFF. The CDR3 DNA sequence: TGTGCCAGCAGCTTCCGCGGGGGTTACACCGGGGAGCTGTTTTTT.

This clonotype has at least ten counts. This chain connects TRBV20-1 to TRBJ2-7, with D tentatively TRBD2 (6 bases). Germline V gene data show CDR1 as DFQATT and CDR2 as SNEGSKA (reference sequence). V dropped 6 bases and J dropped 0 bases, with 15 bases sitting between them. The CDR3 contains 14 residues. The CDR3 protein is CSAAGTDLSYEQYF. CDR3 DNA: TGCAGTGCGGCCGGGACTGACCTCTCCTACGAGCAGTACTTC.

As concerns this clonotype: The CDR3 ends on some other residue instead of the conserved phenylalanine or tryptophan, so this is likely a read error. The chain combines TRBV7-2 with TRBJ1-5; 9 positions agree with TRBD1. This CDR3 is built from 13 residues. The V gene end was trimmed by 3 bases and the J gene end by 6 bases; junction bases not matched to a gene: 0. Germline V gene data show CDR1 as SGHTA and CDR2 as FQGNSA. The CDR3 DNA reads as TGTGCCAGCAGCTTGGGACAGGGTCAGCCCCAGCATTTG. Translated: CASSLGQGQPQHL.

A note on this clonotype: This CDR3 fails to terminate in the conserved phenylalanine or tryptophan, so it likely reflects a read error. The DNA is omitted, as the CDR3 cannot be located on it reliably, and the CDR3 follows TCRdb's listing. This chain uses TRBV10-3 with TRBJ2-7; TRBD1 was called by the table and not checked on the DNA. Germline-derived CDR1 and CDR2 are ENHRY and SYGVKD. The CDR3 length equals 8 residues, ends included. CDR3 protein: CASSAAPT.

This clonotype was observed many times. V is TRBV9 and J is TRBJ1-1; D call uncertain. The CDR3 extends over 14 amino acids. The germline V gene encodes CDR1 SGDLS and CDR2 YYNGEE. V was trimmed by 4 bases and J by 1 base, leaving 11 bases between them. CDR3 coding DNA: TGTGCCAGCAGCCACTGGGAGGCGAACACTGAAGCTTTCTTT. It encodes CASSHWEANTEAFF.

This clonotype was picked up many times. CDR3 amino acids: CASSRGGGHEQYF. DNA of the CDR3: TGTGCCAGCAGCAGGGGCGGGGGGCACGAGCAGTACTTC. The chain carries TRBV7-8 and TRBJ2-7, with 8 bases lining up with TRBD2. Germline V gives CDR1 SGHVS, CDR2 FQNEAQ. With V trimmed by 5 bases and J by 5 bases, 5 bases remained unmatched. This CDR3 contains 13 residues.

The CDR3 here is CSARTGTGRETQYF. The CDR3 DNA reads as TGCAGTGCTAGGACCGGGACAGGGAGGGAGACCCAGTACTTC. The chain is built from TRBV20-1 and TRBJ2-5; TRBD1 agrees at 9 bases. Per the germline V gene, CDR1 is DFQATT and CDR2 is SNEGSKA (reference sequence). This CDR3 has 14 residues. V lost 3 bases and J lost 5; bases outside the gene matches: 7.

This clonotype was detected a few times. The chain couples TRBV7-9 to TRBJ2-2, with 7 bases that match TRBD1. V was pared by 6 bases and J by 9 bases, with 7 bases of the junction left unmatched. Germline lookup yields CDR1 SEHNR and CDR2 FQNEAQ (reference sequence). The CDR3 is 13 amino acids. This CDR3 is CASSLGQARELFF. The DNA for the CDR3 is TGTGCCAGCAGTCTCGGACAGGCAAGGGAGCTGTTTTTT.

The gene calls are TRBV7-2 and TRBJ2-7; TRBD1 aligns across 8 bases. Unmatched junction bases numbered 10, after V lost 6 bases and J lost 3 bases. The CDR3 is 15 amino acids. Germline CDR1 reads SGHTA; CDR2 reads FQGNSA. For the CDR3, the DNA is TGTGCCAGCAGTGCCCTGGCAGGGGGCATCTACGAGCAGTACTTC. It translates to CASSALAGGIYEQYF.

The chain joins TRBV24-1 to TRBJ1-5, with D tentatively TRBD1 (6 bases). This CDR3 contains 14 residues. With 11 bases removed from V and 7 bases from J, the gap between germline ends came to 20 bases. The germline V gene encodes CDR1 KGHDR and CDR2 SFDVKD. CDR3 DNA: TGTGCCAGCAGATCCACAGGGTCTGGGCAGCCCCAGCATTTT. The encoded protein is CASRSTGSGQPQHF.

The genes are TRBV6-1 and TRBJ2-7; D is unresolved. The germline V gene has CDR1 MNHNS and CDR2 SASEGT. This CDR3 has 11 residues. Trimming removed 10 bases at V and 0 bases at J, with 7 bases between. CDR3 sequence reads: CATGVSYEQYF. The DNA of the CDR3 is TGTGCCACCGGTGTCTCCTACGAGCAGTACTTC.

The table lists this clonotype with many counts. This chain links TRBV7-3 with TRBJ2-5; D is undetermined. Trimming pared 5 bases from V and 1 base from J, leaving 14 bases between. This CDR3 contains 15 residues. Germline CDR1 is SGHTA and CDR2 is FQGTGA. The CDR3 protein is CASSPGWGSQETQYF. As DNA, the CDR3 is TGTGCCAGCAGCCCCGGATGGGGTAGCCAAGAGACCCAGTACTTC.

The J gene is TRBJ2-2, the V gene TRBV12-5; 7 bases line up with TRBD1. Germline V gene sequence: CDR1 LGHNT, CDR2 FRNRAP. The V and J ends lost 4 bases and 4 bases, in that order; junction bases with no gene match: 6. The CDR3 is made up of 15 amino acids. CDR3 sequence reads: CASGSQQGSTGELFF. CDR3 DNA sequence: TGTGCTAGTGGTTCCCAACAGGGGAGCACCGGGGAGCTGTTTTTT. Based on the CDR3 plus reference TRBV12-5 and TRBJ2-2, the full variable domain is DARVTQTPRHKVTEMGQEVTMRCQPILGHNTVFWYRQTMMQGLELLAYFRNRAPLDDSGMPKDRFSAEMPDATLATLKIQPSEPRDSAVYFCASGSQQGSTGELFFGEGSRLTVL.

This clonotype appeared once. The rearrangement uses TRBV7-2 and TRBJ1-2, with 10 positions matching TRBD1. V lost 5 bases, J lost 2 bases, and 11 bases stayed unmatched. Germline CDR1 is SGHTA and CDR2 is FQGNSA. The length of the CDR3 is 17 residues. The CDR3 nucleotides are TGTGCCAGCAGCCCAGATAGCGGGACAGGGGCGAACTATGGCTACACCTTC. It yields the protein CASSPDSGTGANYGYTF.

This clonotype was counted many times. The V call is TRBV10-3, the J call TRBJ1-4, with a possible D match to TRBD1 (6 bases). The germline gives CDR1 ENHRY, CDR2 SYGVKD. The CDR3 consists of 13 residues. The V end lost 5 bases, the J end lost 8 bases, and 12 bases lay between the germline ends. CDR3 DNA sequence: TGTGCCATCAGTCCCAGGGGAGAGGAAAAACTGTTTTTT. Residues: CAISPRGEEKLFF.

Comment on this clonotype: A junction boundary mismatches the germline segment, possibly from a read error. CDR3 DNA sequence: TGCGCCAGCAGCTTGGACAGTACCTATGACTACACCTTC. This sequence encodes CASSLDSTYDYTF. This chain connects TRBV4-3 to TRBJ1-2, with D possibly being TRBD1 (6 bases). CDR3 size: 13 residues. Germline CDR1 LGHNA, CDR2 YSLEER.

This clonotype was recorded at least ten times. The chain joins TRBV25-1 to TRBJ1-2, with TRBD1 matching 7 bases. Germline V gives CDR1 MGHDK, CDR2 SYGVNS. The trim removed 2 bases at V and 7 bases at J, leaving 7 bases unmatched. This CDR3 comprises 14 residues. The CDR3 spells CASSEDRVPFGYTF. In nucleotides, the CDR3 is TGTGCCAGCAGTGAAGACAGGGTGCCTTTTGGCTACACCTTC.

Comment on this clonotype: A read error may account for a junction end that differs from germline. The V and J genes are TRBV6-6 and TRBJ1-3, with D possibly matching TRBD1 (5 bases). Germline-derived CDR1 and CDR2 are MNHNY and SVGAGI (reference sequence). The CDR3 spans 15 residues. The CDR3 DNA reads TGCGCCAGCTGCCACAGACAGCCCTCTGGAAACACCATATATTTT. Translating it yields CASCHRQPSGNTIYF.

This clonotype was observed a few times. The chain links TRBV12-3 or TRBV12-4 to TRBJ1-2; tentatively, D is TRBD1 (5 bases). The CDR3 runs to 12 residues. The ends were cut back, 7 bases at V and 8 bases at J, with 14 bases in the middle. CDR3 protein: CASKQQVEGYTF. CDR3 nucleotides: TGTGCCAGCAAACAACAGGTAGAGGGCTACACCTTC.

The gene calls are TRBV24-1 and TRBJ2-2; D may be TRBD2 (6 bases). The CDR3 contains 14 residues. From germline, CDR1 is KGHDR and CDR2 SFDVKD. The V gene lost 7 bases and the J gene lost 4 bases, with 12 bases spanning the gap. CDR3 nucleotide sequence: TGTGCCACCAGGACGGGGGAGAGCACCGGGGAGCTGTTTTTT. The encoded protein is CATRTGESTGELFF.

The J gene is TRBJ2-2, the V gene TRBV7-9, with D possibly being TRBD2 (6 bases). Between the trimmed V and J ends, which lost 5 bases and 2 bases, there was a span of 12 bases. This CDR3 has 15 amino acids. Germline V lookup: CDR1 SEHNR, CDR2 FQNEAQ (reference sequence). For the CDR3, the DNA is TGTGCCAGCAGCCGGAGGGCAGCCAACACCGGGGAGCTGTTTTTT. It codes for CASSRRAANTGELFF.

The V and J genes are TRBV19 and TRBJ2-2; 13 nucleotides match TRBD2. Germline V CDR1 and CDR2: LNHDA, SQIVND (reference sequence). The CDR3 contains 17 residues. V gave up 4 bases and J gave up 5 bases; unmatched junction bases: 7. Here the CDR3 reads CASSTPGLAGSTGELFF. CDR3 nucleotides: TGTGCCAGTAGTACACCGGGACTAGCGGGATCAACCGGGGAGCTGTTTTTT. The full variable domain, rest sourced from reference TRBV19 and TRBJ2-2, is DGGITQSPKYLFRKEGQNVTLSCEQNLNHDAMYWYRQDPGQGLRLIYYSQIVNDFQKGDIAEGYSVSREKKESFPLTVTSAQKNPTAFYLCASSTPGLAGSTGELFFGEGSRLTVL.

This clonotype was counted between two and nine times. The rearrangement uses TRBV20-1 and TRBJ2-5, with a tentative D call TRBD2 (7 bases). The V and J ends lost 0 bases and 2 bases respectively, with 22 bases between them. Germline V gene lookup returns CDR1 DFQATT and CDR2 SNEGSKA (reference sequence). This CDR3 is built from 18 residues. In nucleotides, the CDR3 is TGCAGTGCTAGAGATCTAGGGGCGGGGGCACTTACTCAAGAGACCCAGTACTTC. Its translation is CSARDLGAGALTQETQYF.